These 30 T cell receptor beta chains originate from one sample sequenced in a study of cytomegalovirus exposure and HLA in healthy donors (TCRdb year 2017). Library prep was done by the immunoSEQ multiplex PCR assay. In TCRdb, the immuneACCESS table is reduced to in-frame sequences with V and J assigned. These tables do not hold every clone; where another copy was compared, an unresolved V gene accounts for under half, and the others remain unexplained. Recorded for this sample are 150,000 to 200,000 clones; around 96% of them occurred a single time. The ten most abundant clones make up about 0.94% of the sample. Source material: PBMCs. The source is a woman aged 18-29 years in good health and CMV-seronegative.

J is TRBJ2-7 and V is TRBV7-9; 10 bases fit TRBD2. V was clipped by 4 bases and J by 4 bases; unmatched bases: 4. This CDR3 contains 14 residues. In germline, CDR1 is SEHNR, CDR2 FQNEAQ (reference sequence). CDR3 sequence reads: CASSSSGGAYEQYF. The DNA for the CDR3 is TGTGCCAGCAGCTCCAGCGGGGGGGCGTACGAGCAGTACTTC. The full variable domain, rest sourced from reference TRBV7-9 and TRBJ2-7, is DTGVSQNPRHKITKRGQNVTFRCDPISEHNRLYWYRQTLGQGPEFLTYFQNEAQLEKSRLLSDRFSAERPKGSFSTLEIQRTEQGDSAMYLCASSSSGGAYEQYFGPGTRLTVT.

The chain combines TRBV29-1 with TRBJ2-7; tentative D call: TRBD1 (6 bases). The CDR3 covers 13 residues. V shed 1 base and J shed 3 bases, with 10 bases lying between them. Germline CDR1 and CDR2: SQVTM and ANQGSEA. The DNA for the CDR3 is TGCAGCGTTGAAGTAGCAGGGGACTACGAGCAGTACTTC. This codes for CSVEVAGDYEQYF.

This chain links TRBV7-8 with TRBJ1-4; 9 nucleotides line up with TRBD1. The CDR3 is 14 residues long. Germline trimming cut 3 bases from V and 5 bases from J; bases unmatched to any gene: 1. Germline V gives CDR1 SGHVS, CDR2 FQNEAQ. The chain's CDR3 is CASSFDRGNEKLFF. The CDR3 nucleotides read TGTGCCAGCAGCTTCGACAGGGGGAATGAAAAACTGTTTTTT.

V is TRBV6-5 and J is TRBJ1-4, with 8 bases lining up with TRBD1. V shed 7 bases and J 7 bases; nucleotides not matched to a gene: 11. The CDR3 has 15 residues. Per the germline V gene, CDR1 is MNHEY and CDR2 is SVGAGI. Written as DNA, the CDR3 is TGTGCCAGCAAATACTTCCAGGGGGCTGCTGAAAAACTGTTTTTT. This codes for CASKYFQGAAEKLFF.

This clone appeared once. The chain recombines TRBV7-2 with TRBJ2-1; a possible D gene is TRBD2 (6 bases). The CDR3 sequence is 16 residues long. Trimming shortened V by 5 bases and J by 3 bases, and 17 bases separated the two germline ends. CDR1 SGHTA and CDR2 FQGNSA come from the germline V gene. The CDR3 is CASSPDTGDYYNEQFF. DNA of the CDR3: TGTGCCAGCAGCCCCGATACGGGGGATTACTACAATGAGCAGTTCTTC. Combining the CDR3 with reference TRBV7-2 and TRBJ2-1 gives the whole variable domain GAGVSQSPSNKVTEKGKDVELRCDPISGHTALYWYRQSLGQGLEFLIYFQGNSAPDKSGLPSDRFSAERTGGSVSTLTIQRTQQEDSAVYLCASSPDTGDYYNEQFFGPGTRLTVL.

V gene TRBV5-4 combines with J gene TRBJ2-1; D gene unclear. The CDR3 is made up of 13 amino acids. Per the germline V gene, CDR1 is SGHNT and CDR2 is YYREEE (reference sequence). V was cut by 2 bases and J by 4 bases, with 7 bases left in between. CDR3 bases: TGTGCCAGCAGCTTACCTACTTACAATGAGCAGTTCTTC. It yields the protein CASSLPTYNEQFF.

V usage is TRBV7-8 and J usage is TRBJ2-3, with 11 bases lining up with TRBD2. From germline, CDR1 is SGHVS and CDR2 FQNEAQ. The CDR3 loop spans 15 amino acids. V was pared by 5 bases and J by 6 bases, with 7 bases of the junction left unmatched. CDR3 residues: CASSLRTSGRDTQYF. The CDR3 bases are TGTGCCAGCAGCCTCAGGACTAGCGGGCGCGATACGCAGTATTTT. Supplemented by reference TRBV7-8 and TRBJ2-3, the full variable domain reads GAGVSQSPRYKVAKRGQDVALRCDPISGHVSLFWYQQALGQGPEFLTYFQNEAQLDKSGLPSDRFFAERPEGSVSTLKIQRTQQEDSAVYLCASSLRTSGRDTQYFGPGTRLTVL.

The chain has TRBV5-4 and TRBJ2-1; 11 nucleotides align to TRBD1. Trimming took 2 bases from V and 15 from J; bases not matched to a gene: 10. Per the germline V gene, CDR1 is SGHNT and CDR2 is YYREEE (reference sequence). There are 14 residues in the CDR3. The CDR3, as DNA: TGTGCCAGCAGCTTTGGGACAGGGGGAGTTAAGCCGTTCTTC. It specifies CASSFGTGGVKPFF.

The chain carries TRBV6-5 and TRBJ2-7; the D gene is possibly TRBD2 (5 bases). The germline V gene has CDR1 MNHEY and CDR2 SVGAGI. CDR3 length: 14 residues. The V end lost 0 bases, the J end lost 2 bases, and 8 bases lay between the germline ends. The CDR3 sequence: CASSYSPGTYEQYF. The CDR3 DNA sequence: TGTGCCAGCAGTTACTCTCCGGGAACCTACGAGCAGTACTTC.

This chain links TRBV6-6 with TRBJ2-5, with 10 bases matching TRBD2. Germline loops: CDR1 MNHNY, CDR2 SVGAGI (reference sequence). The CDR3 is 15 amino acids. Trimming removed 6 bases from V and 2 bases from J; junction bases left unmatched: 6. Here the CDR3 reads CASRPSGGPQETQYF. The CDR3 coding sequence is TGTGCCAGCAGGCCTAGCGGGGGCCCACAAGAGACCCAGTACTTC.

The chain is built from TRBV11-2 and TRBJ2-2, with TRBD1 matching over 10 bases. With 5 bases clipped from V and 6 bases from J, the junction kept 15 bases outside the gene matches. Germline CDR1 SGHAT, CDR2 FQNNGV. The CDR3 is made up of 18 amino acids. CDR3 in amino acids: CASSLMKKGQGLPGELFF. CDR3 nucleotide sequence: TGTGCCAGCAGCCTTATGAAGAAGGGACAGGGGTTGCCCGGGGAGCTGTTTTTT.

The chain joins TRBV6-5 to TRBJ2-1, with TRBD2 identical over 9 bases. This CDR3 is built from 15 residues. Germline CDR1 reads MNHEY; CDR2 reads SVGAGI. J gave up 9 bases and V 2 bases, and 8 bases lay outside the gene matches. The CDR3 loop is CASSYVSGGPGEQFF. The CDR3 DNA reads TGTGCCAGCAGTTACGTCAGCGGGGGGCCGGGTGAGCAGTTCTTC.

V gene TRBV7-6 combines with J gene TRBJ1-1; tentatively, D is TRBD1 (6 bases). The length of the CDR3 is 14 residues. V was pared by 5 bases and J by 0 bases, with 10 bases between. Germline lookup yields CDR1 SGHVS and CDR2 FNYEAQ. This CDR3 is CASSRGSLNTEAFF. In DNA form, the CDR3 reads TGTGCCAGCAGCAGGGGGAGTCTGAACACTGAAGCTTTCTTT.

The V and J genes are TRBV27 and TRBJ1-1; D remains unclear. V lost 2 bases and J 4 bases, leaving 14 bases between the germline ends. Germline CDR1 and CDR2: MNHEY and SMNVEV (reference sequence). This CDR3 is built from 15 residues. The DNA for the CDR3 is TGTGCCAGCAGTTTAAGCGTCGGACGGGGCACTGAAGCTTTCTTT. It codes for CASSLSVGRGTEAFF.

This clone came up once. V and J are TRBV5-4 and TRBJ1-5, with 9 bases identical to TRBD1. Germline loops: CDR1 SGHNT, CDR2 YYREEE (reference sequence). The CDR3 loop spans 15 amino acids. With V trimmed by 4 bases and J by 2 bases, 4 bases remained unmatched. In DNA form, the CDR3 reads TGTGCCAGCAGCGAGGGACAGGGAGGCAATCAGCCCCAGCATTTT. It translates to CASSEGQGGNQPQHF.

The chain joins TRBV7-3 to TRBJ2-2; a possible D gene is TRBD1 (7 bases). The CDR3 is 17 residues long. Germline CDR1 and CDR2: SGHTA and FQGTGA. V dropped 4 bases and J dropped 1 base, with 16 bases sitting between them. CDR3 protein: CASSSQPGGRNTGELFF. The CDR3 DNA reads TGTGCCAGCAGCTCACAACCAGGGGGGCGGAACACCGGGGAGCTGTTTTTT.

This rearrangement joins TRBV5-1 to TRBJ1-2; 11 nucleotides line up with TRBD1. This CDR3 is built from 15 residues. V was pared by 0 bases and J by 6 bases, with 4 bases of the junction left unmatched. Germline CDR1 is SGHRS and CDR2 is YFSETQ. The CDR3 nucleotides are TGCGCCAGCAGCTTGGACGGACAGGGGGCCGATGGCTACACCTTC. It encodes CASSLDGQGADGYTF.

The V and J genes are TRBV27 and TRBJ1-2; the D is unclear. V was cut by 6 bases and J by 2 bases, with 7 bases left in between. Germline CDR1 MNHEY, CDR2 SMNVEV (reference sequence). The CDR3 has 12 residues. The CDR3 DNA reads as TGTGCCAGCAGAAGCCGGAACTATGGCTACACCTTC. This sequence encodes CASRSRNYGYTF.

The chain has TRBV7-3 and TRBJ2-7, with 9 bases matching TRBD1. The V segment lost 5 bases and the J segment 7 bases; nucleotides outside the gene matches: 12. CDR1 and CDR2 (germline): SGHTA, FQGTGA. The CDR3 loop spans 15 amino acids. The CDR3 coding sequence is TGTGCCAGCAGCGATTCTTCGGGACAGGGCAAGGAGCAGTACTTC. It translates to CASSDSSGQGKEQYF.

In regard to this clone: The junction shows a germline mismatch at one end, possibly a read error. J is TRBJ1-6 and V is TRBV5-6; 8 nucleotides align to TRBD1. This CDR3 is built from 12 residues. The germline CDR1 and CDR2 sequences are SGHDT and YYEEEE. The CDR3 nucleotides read TGTGCCAGCAGCTTGGGGACAGGGTTTTGGGACTTT. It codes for CASSLGTGFWDF.

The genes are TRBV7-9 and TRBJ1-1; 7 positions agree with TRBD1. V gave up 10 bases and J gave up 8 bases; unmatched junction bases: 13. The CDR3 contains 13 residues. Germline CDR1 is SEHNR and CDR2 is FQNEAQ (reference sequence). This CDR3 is CATSPGQAREAFF. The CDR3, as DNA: TGTGCCACCTCACCCGGACAGGCAAGGGAAGCTTTCTTT. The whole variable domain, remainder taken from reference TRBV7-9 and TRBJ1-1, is DTGVSQNPRHKITKRGQNVTFRCDPISEHNRLYWYRQTLGQGPEFLTYFQNEAQLEKSRLLSDRFSAERPKGSFSTLEIQRTEQGDSAMYLCATSPGQAREAFFGQGTRLTVV.

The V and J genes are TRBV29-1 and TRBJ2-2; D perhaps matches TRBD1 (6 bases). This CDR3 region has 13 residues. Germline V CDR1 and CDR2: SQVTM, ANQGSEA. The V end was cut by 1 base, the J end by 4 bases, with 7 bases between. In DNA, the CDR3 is TGCAGCGTTGAAGTACAGGGCACCGGGGAGCTGTTTTTT. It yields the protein CSVEVQGTGELFF.

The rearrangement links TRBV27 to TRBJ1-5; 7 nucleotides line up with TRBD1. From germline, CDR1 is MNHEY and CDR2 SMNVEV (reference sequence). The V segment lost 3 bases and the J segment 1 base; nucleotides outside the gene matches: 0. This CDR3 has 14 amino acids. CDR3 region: CASSLTGSNQPQHF. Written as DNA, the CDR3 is TGTGCCAGCAGTTTGACAGGGAGCAATCAGCCCCAGCATTTT.

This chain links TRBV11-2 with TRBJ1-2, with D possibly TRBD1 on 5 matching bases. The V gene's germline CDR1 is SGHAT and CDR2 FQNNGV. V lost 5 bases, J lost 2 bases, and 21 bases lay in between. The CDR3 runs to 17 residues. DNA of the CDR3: TGTGCCAGCAGCCCAACCAGGGATATCGCCCGAAACTATGGCTACACCTTC. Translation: CASSPTRDIARNYGYTF.

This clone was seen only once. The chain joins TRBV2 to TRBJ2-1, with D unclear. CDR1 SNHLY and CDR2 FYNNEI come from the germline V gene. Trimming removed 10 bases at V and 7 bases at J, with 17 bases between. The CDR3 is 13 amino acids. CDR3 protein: CATKPAYLNEQFF. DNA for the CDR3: TGTGCCACCAAGCCCGCGTATTTGAATGAGCAGTTCTTC.

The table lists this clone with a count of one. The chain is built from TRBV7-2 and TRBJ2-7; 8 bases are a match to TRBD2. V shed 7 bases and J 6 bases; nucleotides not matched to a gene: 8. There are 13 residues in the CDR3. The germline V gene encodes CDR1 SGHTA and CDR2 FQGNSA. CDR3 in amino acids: CASNPGGFLEQYF. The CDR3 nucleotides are TGTGCCAGCAACCCGGGGGGGTTCCTCGAGCAGTACTTC.

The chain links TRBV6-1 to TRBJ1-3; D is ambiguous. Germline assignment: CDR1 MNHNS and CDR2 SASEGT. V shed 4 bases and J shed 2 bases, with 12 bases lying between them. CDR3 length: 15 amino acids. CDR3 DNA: TGTGCCAGCAGTGTGGGCAAGGCACCTGGAAACACCATATATTTT. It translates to CASSVGKAPGNTIYF.

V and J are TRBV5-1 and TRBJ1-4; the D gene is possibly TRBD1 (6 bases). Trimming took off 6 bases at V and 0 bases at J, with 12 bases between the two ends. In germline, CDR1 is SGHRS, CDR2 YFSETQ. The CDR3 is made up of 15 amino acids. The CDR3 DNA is TGCGCCAGCACACAGGGTTCAGCAACTAATGAAAAACTGTTTTTT. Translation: CASTQGSATNEKLFF.

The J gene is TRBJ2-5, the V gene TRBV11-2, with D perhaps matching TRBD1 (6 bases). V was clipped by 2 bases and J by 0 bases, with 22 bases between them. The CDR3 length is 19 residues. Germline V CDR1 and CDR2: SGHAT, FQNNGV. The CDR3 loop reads CASSLRQVIVPGYQETQYF. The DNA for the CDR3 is TGTGCCAGCAGCTTAAGACAGGTGATCGTCCCCGGCTACCAAGAGACCCAGTACTTC.

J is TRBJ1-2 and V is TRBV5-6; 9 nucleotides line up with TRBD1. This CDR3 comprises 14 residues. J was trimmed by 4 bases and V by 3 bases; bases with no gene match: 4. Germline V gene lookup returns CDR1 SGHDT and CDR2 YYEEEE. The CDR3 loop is CASSWGTGRYGYTF. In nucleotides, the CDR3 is TGTGCCAGCAGCTGGGGGACAGGGCGCTATGGCTACACCTTC.